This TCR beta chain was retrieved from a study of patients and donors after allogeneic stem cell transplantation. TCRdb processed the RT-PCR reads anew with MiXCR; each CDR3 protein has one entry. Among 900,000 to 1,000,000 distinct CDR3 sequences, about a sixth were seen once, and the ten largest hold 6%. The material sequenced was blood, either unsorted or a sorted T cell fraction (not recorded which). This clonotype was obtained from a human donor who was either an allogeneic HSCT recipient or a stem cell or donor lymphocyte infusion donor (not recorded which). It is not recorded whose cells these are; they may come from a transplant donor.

CDR3 residues: CASSSVAGGNANTGELFF. CDR3 DNA sequence: TGTGCCAGCAGTTCAGTAGCGGGAGGAAACGCGAACACCGGGGAGCTGTTTTTT. This sequence joins TRBV12-3 or TRBV12-4 and TRBJ2-2, with 10 bases that match TRBD2. V was pared by 4 bases and J by 0 bases, with 8 bases of the junction left unmatched. CDR3 length: 18 residues.